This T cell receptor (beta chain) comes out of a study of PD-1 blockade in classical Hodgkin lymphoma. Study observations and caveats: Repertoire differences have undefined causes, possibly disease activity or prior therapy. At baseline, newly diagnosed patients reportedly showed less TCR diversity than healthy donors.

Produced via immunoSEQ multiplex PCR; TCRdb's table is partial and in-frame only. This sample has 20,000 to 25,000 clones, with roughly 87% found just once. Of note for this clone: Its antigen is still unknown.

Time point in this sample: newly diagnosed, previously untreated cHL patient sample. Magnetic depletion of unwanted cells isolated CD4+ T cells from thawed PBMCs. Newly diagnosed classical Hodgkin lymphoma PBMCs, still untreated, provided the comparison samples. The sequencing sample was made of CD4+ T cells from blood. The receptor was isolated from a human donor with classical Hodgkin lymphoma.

CDR3 sequence reads: CASNNRGNTGELFF. In nucleotides, the CDR3 is TGTGCCAGCAACAACAGGGGGAACACCGGGGAGCTGTTTTTT. The chain has TRBV25-1 and TRBJ2-2; 7 positions agree with TRBD1. Germline-derived CDR1 and CDR2 are MGHDK and SYGVNS. The CDR3 covers 14 residues. V lost 7 bases, J lost 1 base, and 3 bases stayed unmatched.